These T cell receptor beta chains were read from a single sample in a study of blood T cell repertoires in COVID-19. Some clones are missing from TCRdb's copy, which holds only in-frame ones; the method was immunoSEQ multiplex PCR. The sample lists fewer than 300,000 clones; 85% to 90% were seen once. The source material was peripheral blood. The receptor source for this set is a woman in her thirties or forties who had recovered from COVID-19. The CDR3 runs from the conserved cysteine through the conserved F or W. The D gene is left open where the match is weak. Clone size is stated in some rows and not others, as once, few, many or a class when expanded.

J	V	D	size	DNA	CDR3
TRBJ1-2	TRBV15	TRBD1	-	TGTGCCACCAGCAGGATTAACGCCGGGACAGGGGCCGATGGCTACACCTTC	CATSRINAGTGADGYTF
TRBJ2-1	TRBV10-2	-	-	TGCGCCAGTTACAGGGAAACGGGGTACAATGAGCAGTTCTTC	CASYRETGYNEQFF
TRBJ2-1	TRBV6-4	TRBD2	-	TGTGCCAGCACCCCCACTAGCGGGGCGGTCAATGAGCAGTTCTTC	CASTPTSGAVNEQFF
TRBJ1-5	TRBV19	TRBD1	once	TGTGCCAGTAGTAGGGGACAGGGGGCATTGCATTTT	CASSRGQGALHF
TRBJ1-5	TRBV6-5	-	-	TGTGCCAGCAGCCCCCGGGGGGGTTGGGCTCAGCCCCAGCATTTT	CASSPRGGWAQPQHF
TRBJ1-5	TRBV6-2/TRBV6-3	-	-	TGTGCCAGCAGTTACTCGAGCGGCCTGCGGGGTCAGCCCCAGCATTTT	CASSYSSGLRGQPQHF
TRBJ1-5	TRBV12-2	-	-	TGTGCAAGTCGCTTCGACAGGGGTAATCAGCCCCAGCATTTT	CASRFDRGNQPQHF
TRBJ1-4	TRBV5-1	-	once	TGCGCCAGCAGCTTGTGGGCAGGGCCCAATGAAAAACTGTTTTTT	CASSLWAGPNEKLFF
TRBJ2-1	TRBV20-1	TRBD2	-	TGCAGTGCTAGTAGTTTAGCGGGCACCTACAATGAGCAGTTCTTC	CSASSLAGTYNEQFF
TRBJ1-2	TRBV5-5	-	-	TGTGCCAGCAGCTTGGCGGGTGACTATGGCTACACCTTC	CASSLAGDYGYTF
TRBJ1-2	TRBV18	-	-	TGTGCCAGCTCACCAAGTTGGGCAGCCAAAGCTAACTATGGCTACACCTTC	CASSPSWAAKANYGYTF
TRBJ1-5	TRBV18	TRBD1	-	TGTGCCAGCTCATCACGGGACAGGGCCAATCAGCCCCAGCATTTT	CASSSRDRANQPQHF
TRBJ2-3	TRBV14	TRBD1	once	TGTGCCAGCAGCACGCGGGACAGGGCGTCTTACACAGATACGCAGTATTTT	CASSTRDRASYTDTQYF
TRBJ2-3	TRBV9	TRBD2	-	TGTGCCAGCAGCGTAGGTGGCGGGAGGGGTACAGATACGCAGTATTTT	CASSVGGGRGTDTQYF
TRBJ2-1	TRBV19	-	-	TGTGCCAGTAGTATAGGGGCTAGCGAGTACAATGAGCAGTTCTTC	CASSIGASEYNEQFF
TRBJ2-1	TRBV23-1	-	-	TGCGCCAGCAGTCAATCGGGGCAGCCGCGATACAATGAGCAGTTCTTC	CASSQSGQPRYNEQFF
TRBJ1-2	TRBV3-1/TRBV3-2	-	-	TGTGCCAGCAGCCCCACTACTAACTATGGCTACACCTTC	CASSPTTNYGYTF
TRBJ1-2	TRBV7-9	-	-	TGTGCCAGCAGCCGAGGAGGGGCAGGAGGCGCTGGCTACACCTTC	CASSRGGAGGAGYTF
TRBJ2-1	TRBV7-9	-	-	TGTGCCAGCAGCTTAGTTCCAGGGGTCAATGAGCAGTTCTTC	CASSLVPGVNEQFF
TRBJ2-3	TRBV7-7	-	-	TGTGCTAGCAGCTTAGGGGCGGGGGATACGCAGTATTTT	CASSLGAGDTQYF
TRBJ2-1	TRBV25-1	TRBD1	-	TGTGCCAGCACCCAAGGGGGCACGGGGCGCGAGCAGTTCTTC	CASTQGGTGREQFF
TRBJ2-7	TRBV19	TRBD1	-	TGTGCCAGTAGTTGGGGACAGGGCCCCGTGGCGGTCGACGAGCAGTACTTC	CASSWGQGPVAVDEQYF
TRBJ1-1	TRBV6-5	-	-	TGTGCCAGCAGATTGGACACTCTGAACACTGAAGCTTTCTTT	CASRLDTLNTEAFF
TRBJ2-3	TRBV5-1	TRBD2	-	TGCGCCAGCAGCCCTCTAGCGGAAGCAGATACGCAGTATTTT	CASSPLAEADTQYF
TRBJ1-3	TRBV9	TRBD1	-	TGTGCCAGCAGCGTAGCTGGGACAGCTAGAAACACCATATATTTT	CASSVAGTARNTIYF
TRBJ2-3	TRBV3-1/TRBV3-2	-	once	TGTGCCAGCAGCCAAGCGGCGGGCGGCGATACGCAGTATTTT	CASSQAAGGDTQYF
TRBJ2-2	TRBV24-1	-	-	TGTGCCACCAGTGATCCCGCGGGCACCGGGGAGCTGTTTTTT	CATSDPAGTGELFF
TRBJ1-1	TRBV7-8	-	once	TGTGCCAGCAGCTTAGGCAGGGCCGGTACTGAAGCTTTCTTT	CASSLGRAGTEAFF
TRBJ2-3	TRBV4-1	TRBD2	-	TGCGCCAGCAGCCAAGATATGGCCGGGGGGGCGGGTACAGATACGCAGTATTTT	CASSQDMAGGAGTDTQYF
TRBJ1-4	TRBV6-6	-	-	TGTGCCGGGGGAGGGGTAGCTAATGAAAAACTGTTTTTT	CAGGGVANEKLFF
TRBJ2-7	TRBV7-9	TRBD2	-	TGTGCCAGCAGCCCGCTGGTGGGAGGGAGCTCCTACGAGCAGTACTTC	CASSPLVGGSSYEQYF
TRBJ1-1	TRBV7-9	-	-	TGTGCCAGCAGCTTGGGCGCCAGGGGACCCATGAACACTGAAGCTTTCTTT	CASSLGARGPMNTEAFF
TRBJ1-6	TRBV2	-	-	TGTGCCAGCAGTGAACGCCCCCGGGGATATTCACCCCTCCACTTT	CASSERPRGYSPLHF
TRBJ2-7	TRBV12-3/TRBV12-4	-	-	TGTGCCAGCAGTTTACCCCCTCGGGAGCAGTACTTC	CASSLPPREQYF
TRBJ2-1	TRBV4-2	TRBD1	-	TGTGCCAGCAGCCCTGGGACAGGGACGGAGCAGTTCTTC	CASSPGTGTEQFF
TRBJ2-7	TRBV6-5	TRBD2	-	TGTGCCAGCACCCCCCTGGGGCGGGAGTGGTTGTACTTC	CASTPLGREWLYF
TRBJ1-2	TRBV7-2	-	-	TGTGCCAGCAGCTTAGCGCGTGCAGGGTACTATGGCTACACCTTC	CASSLARAGYYGYTF
TRBJ1-2	TRBV19	-	-	TGTGCCAGTAGTACGCACGGGACACCCAGAGACTATGGCTACACCTTC	CASSTHGTPRDYGYTF
TRBJ1-1	TRBV3-1/TRBV3-2	-	-	TGTGCCAGCAGCCGAGAGGGGCGAGCTTTCTTT	CASSREGRAFF
TRBJ2-1	TRBV9	-	-	TGTGCCAGCAGCGTAGCGTCAGCGCCGAGCTCCTACAATGAGCAGTTCTTC	CASSVASAPSSYNEQFF
TRBJ2-1	TRBV9	-	-	TGTGCCAGCAGCGCGTTCTACCGGGAGCAGTTCTTC	CASSAFYREQFF